A selection of T cell receptor beta chains follows, all from one sample in a study of blood T cells in healthy people across ages. Using its own MiXCR run on the 5' RACE reads, TCRdb lists one record per CDR3 protein. Here the sample spans about 680,000 distinct CDR3 sequences, around 45% being singletons. Material for sequencing was blood. These receptors all come from a woman aged 60 to 75 in good health. The CDR3 runs from the conserved cysteine through the conserved F or W. D genes are given only for firm matches. The size of a clone is reported for some rows only, either as once, few or many, or as a class for expanded clones.

>-|-|TRBV5-1|TRBJ2-1|15
CASSLEGGEYNEQFF
TGCGCCAGCAGCTTGGAGGGGGGAGAATACAATGAGCAGTTCTTC
>TRBD1|few|TRBV7-2|TRBJ2-1|13
CASSVPGQSEQFF
TGTGCCAGCAGCGTACCGGGACAGAGCGAGCAGTTCTTC
>-|many|TRBV4-1|TRBJ2-7|12
CASSQSLDKQYF
TGCGCCAGCAGCCAAAGTCTGGACAAGCAGTACTTC
>-|-|TRBV19|TRBJ2-3|15
CASKHGKRYTDTQYF
TGTGCCAGTAAACACGGGAAGAGGTACACAGATACGCAGTATTTT
>TRBD2|-|TRBV29-1|TRBJ2-5|14
CSAGLAGGYETQYF
TGCAGCGCTGGACTAGCGGGAGGATACGAGACCCAGTACTTC
>-|-|TRBV15|TRBJ2-3|15
CATSTDGSGTDTQYF
TGTGCCACCAGCACGGACGGGAGCGGCACAGATACGCAGTATTTT
>-|-|TRBV2|TRBJ1-2|13
CASSPTGAYGNTF
TGTGCCAGCAGTCCGACAGGAGCCTATGGCAACACCTTC
>-|few|TRBV20-1|TRBJ2-5|14
CSARDRGMGETQYF
TGCAGTGCTAGAGATCGAGGGATGGGGGAGACCCAGTACTTC
>-|-|TRBV27|TRBJ2-7|11
CASSSLAEQYF
TGTGCCAGCAGTTCTCTGGCCGAGCAGTACTTC
>TRBD1|-|TRBV9|TRBJ1-1|15
CASSADRGLNTEAFF
TGTGCCAGCAGCGCGGACAGGGGCTTGAACACTGAAGCTTTCTTT
>TRBD2|-|TRBV10-3|TRBJ2-1|18
CAISGTSGRRVEDNEQFF
TGTGCCATCAGTGGGACTAGCGGGAGAAGGGTGGAGGACAATGAGCAGTTCTTC
>-|-|TRBV20-1|TRBJ2-1|14
CSAINPDQYNEQFF
TGCAGTGCCATAAACCCGGATCAATACAATGAGCAGTTCTTC
>-|-|TRBV3-1|TRBJ2-1|12
CASGGANNGQFF
TGTGCCAGCGGAGGGGCCAACAATGGGCAGTTCTTC
>-|-|TRBV2|TRBJ2-1|15
CASSEEGIGVNEQFF
TGTGCCAGCAGTGAAGAGGGAATAGGGGTCAATGAGCAGTTCTTC
>-|few|TRBV28|TRBJ2-6|14
CASTPGSGANVLTF
TGTGCCAGCACCCCGGGATCTGGGGCCAACGTCCTGACTTTC
>TRBD2|-|TRBV5-8|TRBJ2-1|13
CASELAGNNEQFF
TGTGCCAGCGAGCTAGCGGGCAACAACGAGCAGTTCTTC
>TRBD2|-|TRBV28|TRBJ2-4|15
CASSFASGRAGEQYF
TGTGCCAGCAGTTTTGCCAGCGGGAGGGCCGGTGAGCAGTACTTC
>TRBD2|few|TRBV4-2|TRBJ2-1|18
CASSLGLAGGSAVNEQFF
TGTGCCAGCAGCCTCGGACTAGCGGGAGGCTCCGCTGTCAATGAGCAGTTCTTC
>-|-|TRBV18|TRBJ2-7|14
CASSQGTATYEQYF
TGTGCCAGCTCCCAGGGGACGGCTACCTACGAGCAGTACTTC
>TRBD2|few|TRBV7-2|TRBJ2-7|15
CASSLRAGGPYEQYF
TGTGCCAGCAGCTTACGTGCGGGAGGGCCCTACGAGCAGTACTTC
>-|-|TRBV20-1|TRBJ2-5|15
CSARGQLANSETQYF
TGCAGTGCTAGAGGGCAACTAGCTAATTCGGAGACCCAGTACTTC
>-|few|TRBV3-1|TRBJ2-6|19
CASSQDPGLQSSGANVLTF
TGTGCCAGCAGCCAAGATCCAGGCTTACAGTCCTCTGGGGCCAACGTCCTGACTTTC
>-|few|TRBV12-3/TRBV12-4|TRBJ2-7|15
CASSPQTGASYEQYF
TGTGCCAGCAGCCCACAAACGGGGGCCTCCTACGAGCAGTACTTC
>-|-|TRBV29-1|TRBJ2-3|11
CGVEGGGTQYF
TGCGGCGTTGAAGGGGGGGGGACGCAGTATTTT
>-|-|TRBV18|TRBJ2-3|16
CASSLLAGTFTDTQYF
TGTGCCAGCTCACTCTTGGCCGGGACCTTTACAGATACGCAGTATTTT
>-|few|TRBV20-1|TRBJ2-1|15
CSASSDRDLYNEQFF
TGCAGTGCTAGCAGCGACAGGGACTTATACAATGAGCAGTTCTTC
>-|-|TRBV28|TRBJ1-6|15
CASSLKGSYNSPLHF
TGTGCCAGCAGTTTGAAGGGTTCCTATAATTCACCCCTCCACTTT
>-|few|TRBV10-3|TRBJ2-5|13
CAISGTGLETQYF
TGTGCCATCAGTGGAACCGGGCTCGAGACCCAGTACTTC
>-|-|TRBV10-3|TRBJ1-2|17
CAISGSTTLGTKDGYTF
TGTGCCATCAGTGGCAGCACTACTCTCGGGACAAAGGACGGCTACACCTTC
>TRBD2|few|TRBV27|TRBJ2-2|17
CASSSPPASGNTGELFF
TGTGCCAGCAGTTCCCCCCCGGCTAGCGGGAACACCGGGGAGCTGTTTTTT
>TRBD1|-|TRBV20-1|TRBJ2-1|14
CSARPGQGVETQFF
TGCAGTGCTAGACCGGGACAGGGTGTGGAGACCCAGTTCTTC
>-|few|TRBV9|TRBJ1-4|15
CASSVGQATNEKLFF
TGTGCCAGCAGCGTAGGGCAGGCAACTAATGAAAAACTGTTTTTT
>TRBD1|few|TRBV7-2|TRBJ1-2|15
CASSQTQQGRYGYTF
TGTGCCAGCAGCCAAACCCAACAGGGGCGATATGGCTACACCTTC
>-|-|TRBV6-6|TRBJ2-6|17
CASSYSIASSGANVLTF
TGTGCCAGCAGTTACTCTATAGCGAGCTCTGGGGCCAACGTCCTGACTTTC
>TRBD1|-|TRBV5-1|TRBJ1-1|14
CASTETGGAFEAFF
TGCGCCAGCACCGAAACAGGGGGCGCATTTGAAGCTTTCTTT
>TRBD2|few|TRBV29-1|TRBJ2-5|15
CSALPGLAGQETQYF
TGCAGCGCCCTGCCGGGACTAGCGGGACAAGAGACCCAGTACTTC
>-|many|TRBV6-2/TRBV6-3|TRBJ2-5|15
CASTKREQVLETQYF
TGTGCCAGCACCAAACGGGAACAGGTCTTAGAGACCCAGTACTTC
>-|-|TRBV6-1|TRBJ1-2|15
CASNWVGQPNYGYTF
TGTGCCAGCAATTGGGTCGGACAGCCTAACTATGGCTACACCTTC
>-|-|TRBV3-1|TRBJ1-2|15
CASSQDLTANYGYTF
TGTGCCAGCAGCCAAGATCTAACTGCTAACTATGGCTACACCTTC
>-|-|TRBV18|TRBJ2-1|13
CASSPKGVSEQFF
TGTGCCAGCTCACCCAAAGGGGTTAGCGAGCAGTTCTTC
>-|-|TRBV27|TRBJ2-7|19
CASSLSYHRNRGSSYEQYF
TGTGCCAGCAGTTTATCGTATCACAGGAATAGAGGTAGCTCCTACGAGCAGTACTTC
>TRBD1|-|TRBV29-1|TRBJ1-6|13
CSVGQGLNSPLHF
TGCAGCGTTGGACAGGGTCTTAATTCACCCCTCCACTTT
>TRBD1|-|TRBV7-9|TRBJ2-7|14
CASSWTGLSYEQYF
TGTGCCAGCAGCTGGACAGGTTTATCCTACGAGCAGTACTTC
>TRBD1|-|TRBV2|TRBJ1-4|14
CASSEDRGRGKLFF
TGTGCCAGCAGTGAGGACAGGGGGCGCGGAAAACTGTTTTTT
>-|-|TRBV15|TRBJ2-5|16
CATSRATRREGETQYF
TGTGCCACCAGCAGAGCGACCCGCAGAGAGGGGGAGACCCAGTACTTC
>-|-|TRBV29-1|TRBJ1-1|14
CSDSDSWGNTEAFF
TGCAGCGACTCGGACAGTTGGGGGAACACTGAAGCTTTCTTT
>TRBD1|-|TRBV11-2|TRBJ2-5|15
CASSYLMTGGNEQYF
TGTGCCAGCAGCTACCTTATGACAGGGGGTAATGAGCAGTACTTC
>-|-|TRBV4-2|TRBJ2-3|17
CASSTPGEGLFRDTQYF
TGTGCCAGCAGCACCCCGGGAGAGGGGTTATTTAGAGATACGCAGTATTTT
>-|many|TRBV7-2|TRBJ2-7|14
CASSTGDLTYEQYF
TGTGCCAGCAGCACCGGGGACCTAACCTACGAGCAGTACTTC
>-|-|TRBV20-1|TRBJ1-5|12
CSASGGGQPQHF
TGCAGTGCATCGGGCGGAGGTCAGCCCCAGCATTTT
>-|-|TRBV14|TRBJ2-1|14
CASRLGGRTNEQFF
TGTGCCAGCAGGTTGGGGGGGCGCACCAATGAGCAGTTCTTC
>-|few|TRBV21-1|TRBJ2-1|15
CASSNQQGSYNEQFF
TGTGCCAGCAGCAATCAACAGGGCTCCTACAATGAGCAGTTCTTC
>-|many|TRBV29-1|TRBJ2-7|14
CSVESFDGTYEQYF
TGCAGCGTTGAGTCTTTCGACGGAACCTACGAGCAGTACTTC
>TRBD1|few|TRBV2|TRBJ1-2|13
CASSGQGSDGYTF
TGTGCCAGCAGCGGACAGGGGTCCGATGGCTACACCTTC
>-|many|TRBV6-5|TRBJ2-7|12
CASSGRAYEQYF
TGTGCCAGCAGCGGCAGAGCCTACGAGCAGTACTTC
>-|-|TRBV7-3|TRBJ1-5|14
CASSLYGTNQPQHF
TGTGCCAGCAGCTTATACGGTACGAATCAGCCCCAGCATTTT
>TRBD1|-|TRBV5-1|TRBJ1-1|13
CASSAQGDGEAFF
TGCGCCAGCAGCGCCCAGGGGGATGGTGAAGCTTTCTTT
>-|-|TRBV5-4|TRBJ2-3|14
CASSMGGYTDTQYF
TGTGCCAGCAGCATGGGTGGGTACACAGATACGCAGTATTTT
>TRBD2|few|TRBV20-1|TRBJ2-1|15
CSARDPSGVNNEQFF
TGCAGTGCTAGAGATCCTAGCGGGGTGAACAATGAGCAGTTCTTC
>-|-|TRBV24-1|TRBJ1-2|14
CATSRDNQFRGYTF
TGTGCCACCAGCCGGGACAACCAGTTCCGGGGCTACACCTTC